This T cell receptor beta chain was obtained from a study of vaccination and CD4 T cells after COVID-19. Study-wide background: Convalescent participants consisted of six males and four females, two being Hispanic. As a positive control, some control cultures were given a CEFX pool, while others were given an HIV-1 Nef pool or no peptide.

Time point given: late sampling 161 to 241 days after vaccination in a few convalescent patients. The sample's treatment: approximately nine-day PBMC culture with coronavirus spike peptide pools or control peptides (ViraFEST assay). Study-level findings and limits: In convalescent patients, 304 of 307 vaccine-specific clones were mono-reactive for SARS-CoV-2 spike.

An Oncomine TCR Beta short-read assay was used to sequence the DNA from cultured CD4+ T cells. CD4+ T cells were cultured, and genomic DNA was extracted from them. MiXCR was run by TCRdb on the PCR reads, yielding one entry per CDR3 protein. Altogether tens of thousands of distinct CDR3 sequences are present, less than 35% being singletons, with the ten largest covering more than 9.5%. A remark on this clonotype: The antigen is undetermined.

CDR3 length: 15 residues. V was pared by 5 bases and J by 4 bases, with 7 bases of the junction left unmatched. Germline CDR1 is SGHNT and CDR2 is YYREEE (reference sequence). This TCR was recovered from a human donor who had recovered from COVID-19. This specimen consisted of CD4+ T cells from blood, cultured in vitro, obtained about 7 months after SARS-CoV-2 vaccination. V and J are TRBV5-4 and TRBJ2-1, with TRBD1 matching 9 bases. The CDR3 sequence is CASRDGTGPYNEQFF. DNA of the CDR3: TGTGCCAGCAGAGATGGGACAGGGCCTTACAATGAGCAGTTCTTC.